These 9 T cell receptor beta chains were all obtained from the same sample, sequenced in a study of patients and donors after allogeneic stem cell transplantation (dated by TCRdb to 2018 to 2020). Libraries were prepared through RT-PCR. TCRdb names NextSeq 550 as the instrument used. Through fastp at Q25 and MiXCR, TCRdb rebuilt clones from the public reads, retaining in-frame beta chains. A single entry per CDR3 protein holds the most common genes and DNA from its merged rows. This sample lists approximately 61,000 distinct CDR3 sequences; 10% to 15% were detected once. Of the sample, under 40% falls within the top ten clones. The sequencing input was blood, either unsorted or a sorted T cell fraction (not recorded which). The receptors derive from a human donor who was either an allogeneic HSCT recipient or a stem cell or donor lymphocyte infusion donor (not recorded which). It is not recorded whose cells these are; they may come from a transplant donor.

This clonotype was detected only a few times. This chain links TRBV3-1 with TRBJ2-7; TRBD1 matches at 8 bases. The CDR3 is 16 residues long. The J segment lost 1 base and the V segment lost 2 bases, leaving 7 bases of the junction unmatched. CDR1 is LGHDT and CDR2 is YNNKEL in the germline V gene (reference sequence). The CDR3 region has the DNA TGTGCCAGCAGCCAAAGGGCCACAGGGGGTTCCTACGAGCAGTACTTC. Protein: CASSQRATGGSYEQYF.

This clonotype was observed at least ten times. The J gene is TRBJ1-4, the V gene TRBV15; the D is unclear. This CDR3 is 15 amino acids long. V gave up 0 bases and J gave up 3 bases, with 8 bases separating them. Germline V gene sequence: CDR1 LNHNV, CDR2 YYDKDF (reference sequence). Here the CDR3 reads CATSRDRRSNEKLFF. CDR3 coding DNA: TGTGCCACCAGCAGAGATCGACGGTCTAATGAAAAACTGTTTTTT. The variable domain in full, completed from reference TRBV15 and TRBJ1-4, reads DAMVIQNPRYQVTQFGKPVTLSCSQTLNHNVMYWYQQKSSQAPKLLFHYYDKDFNNEADTPDNFQSRRPNTSFCFLDIRSPGLGDTAMYLCATSRDRRSNEKLFFGSGTQLSVL.

V usage is TRBV6-1 and J usage is TRBJ2-5; D might be TRBD2 (5 bases). V dropped 1 base and J dropped 5 bases, with 11 bases sitting between them. Looked up from germline, CDR1 is MNHNS and CDR2 is SASEGT. The CDR3 is 14 residues long. CDR3 nucleotides: TGTGCCAGCAGTGAAGAGGCGGGTGTGGAGACCCAGTACTTC. Translation gives CASSEEAGVETQYF.

This sequence joins TRBV5-5 and TRBJ2-2; TRBD1 agrees at 7 bases. The CDR3 loop spans 14 amino acids. Germline V gives CDR1 SGHKS, CDR2 YYEKEE (reference sequence). V lost 5 bases to trimming and J lost 6 bases; unmatched junction nucleotides: 7. The CDR3 region has the DNA TGTGCCAGCAGACCTCACAGGGGAGCCGGGGAGCTGTTTTTT. Its translation: CASRPHRGAGELFF.

This clonotype has just a few counts. This chain uses TRBV20-1 with TRBJ2-2, with 11 bases fitting TRBD2. J gave up 1 base and V 1 base, and 2 bases lay outside the gene matches. CDR1 and CDR2 from the germline V gene are DFQATT and SNEGSKA (reference sequence). The CDR3 length is 16 residues. The CDR3 loop is CSARALAGGNTGELFF. The CDR3 region has the DNA TGCAGTGCTAGAGCGCTAGCGGGGGGGAACACCGGGGAGCTGTTTTTT.

This clonotype was picked up many times. The chain has TRBV5-1 and TRBJ2-7, with unresolved D. V dropped 2 bases and J dropped 5 bases, with 14 bases sitting between them. The CDR3 loop spans 14 amino acids. Germline V CDR1 and CDR2: SGHRS, YFSETQ. The CDR3: CASSFRAVRDEQYF. The CDR3 DNA sequence: TGCGCCAGCAGCTTTCGTGCAGTACGGGACGAGCAGTACTTC.

This clonotype showed up just a few times. The chain employs TRBV6-5 and TRBJ1-2; possibly TRBD1 for D (6 bases). V shed 5 bases and J shed 2 bases, with 18 bases lying between them. The length of the CDR3 is 16 residues. Germline V gene data show CDR1 as MNHEY and CDR2 as SVGAGI. CDR3 bases: TGTGCCAGCAGTCGCCAAAATTCGGGACAAAACTATGGCTACACCTTC. It translates to CASSRQNSGQNYGYTF.

This clonotype showed up just a few times. The CDR3 DNA reads as TGTGCCAGCAGCGCGTCGGGAGGGGTGGAGACCCAGTACTTC. It encodes CASSASGGVETQYF. The J gene is TRBJ2-5, the V gene TRBV9; 8 bases map to TRBD2. Unmatched junction bases numbered 6, after V lost 3 bases and J lost 5 bases. Germline CDR1 and CDR2: SGDLS and YYNGEE. The CDR3 length is 14 residues.

This clonotype was recorded a few times. V gene TRBV27 combines with J gene TRBJ2-2; no reliable D call. This CDR3 is built from 13 residues. V lost 3 bases and J 1 base, leaving 3 bases between the germline ends. In germline, CDR1 is MNHEY, CDR2 SMNVEV (reference sequence). CDR3 in amino acids: CASSLLNTGELFF. CDR3 in DNA: TGTGCCAGCAGTTTGCTGAACACCGGGGAGCTGTTTTTT.